This T cell receptor beta chain emerged from a study of cytomegalovirus exposure and HLA in healthy donors. This clone was observed a handful of times. Vbeta (60) and Jbeta (13) primers were used in the PCR. TCRdb's table, derived via immunoSEQ multiplex PCR, lists solely in-frame clones and lacks some. The sample yields 95,000 to 150,000 clones, under 70% seen once. Germline CDR1 and CDR2: SEHNR and FQNEAQ (reference sequence). This CDR3 has 12 residues. The germline V and J ends were trimmed by 1 base and 6 bases, with 6 bases remaining between them. Specimen: PBMCs. This chain connects TRBV7-9 to TRBJ1-2; no reliable D call. This TCR was sampled from a man aged 18 to 29 in good health and CMV-seronegative. CDR3 DNA: TGTGCCAGCAGCTTAGGAGGTGATGGCTACACCTTC. It yields the protein CASSLGGDGYTF. The entire variable domain, with the rest obtained from reference TRBV7-9 and TRBJ1-2, is as follows: DTGVSQNPRHKITKRGQNVTFRCDPISEHNRLYWYRQTLGQGPEFLTYFQNEAQLEKSRLLSDRFSAERPKGSFSTLEIQRTEQGDSAMYLCASSLGGDGYTFGSGTRLTVV.